Following are 24 T cell receptor beta chains from one sample sequenced in a study of blood T cell repertoires in COVID-19. The method was immunoSEQ multiplex PCR; TCRdb's version includes in-frame clones alone and lacks a portion of them. In the table there are over 300,000 clones, around 91% of which are singletons. Material: peripheral blood. Receptors originate from a man aged 18-30 years with active or convalescent COVID-19.

The V and J genes are TRBV5-1 and TRBJ1-1; D is unclear. V was clipped by 0 bases and J by 0 bases, with 6 bases between them. This CDR3 has 14 amino acids. Per the germline V gene, CDR1 is SGHRS and CDR2 is YFSETQ. CDR3 bases: TGCGCCAGCAGCTTGGTTTCCATGAACACTGAAGCTTTCTTT. It is translated as CASSLVSMNTEAFF.

This chain links TRBV6-5 with TRBJ2-1; D ambiguous. From germline, CDR1 is MNHEY and CDR2 SVGAGI. This CDR3 contains 13 residues. Trimming shortened V by 4 bases and J by 4 bases, and 8 bases separated the two germline ends. The chain's CDR3 is CASSFDKYNEQFF. The CDR3, as DNA: TGTGCCAGCAGTTTTGACAAATACAATGAGCAGTTCTTC.

Here the CDR3 reads CASSSTDQGYYEQYF. CDR3 bases: TGTGCCAGCAGCTCGACCGACCAGGGGTACTACGAGCAGTACTTC. This chain links TRBV11-2 with TRBJ2-7; D possibly corresponds to TRBD1 (6 bases). The CDR3 loop spans 15 amino acids. CDR1 and CDR2 (germline): SGHAT, FQNNGV. Trimming pared 4 bases from V and 3 bases from J, leaving 16 bases between.

This sequence joins TRBV9 and TRBJ2-7, with TRBD1 identical over 8 bases. This CDR3 has 15 amino acids. V lost 4 bases to trimming and J lost 1 base; unmatched junction nucleotides: 7. Per germline, CDR1 SGDLS and CDR2 YYNGEE. CDR3 loop: CASSPTGGWSYEQYF. CDR3 sequence (DNA): TGTGCCAGCAGCCCTACAGGGGGGTGGTCCTACGAGCAGTACTTC.

V usage is TRBV18 and J usage is TRBJ2-7; no clear D gene. Germline V lookup: CDR1 KGHSH, CDR2 LQKENI. This CDR3 contains 13 residues. The ends were cut back, 8 bases at V and 2 bases at J, with 13 bases in the middle. The CDR3 nucleotides read TGTGCCAGCCGACGCAGCGTTCCCTACGAGCAGTACTTC. Protein sequence: CASRRSVPYEQYF.

This chain connects TRBV28 to TRBJ2-7, with D possibly TRBD1 on 5 matching bases. Germline loops: CDR1 MDHEN, CDR2 SYDVKM. The CDR3 runs to 13 residues. V lost 6 bases and J lost 6, with 15 bases in between. The CDR3 nucleotides read TGTGCCAGCAGCGAACCTGGGGCAGGCGAGCAGTACTTC. Amino acids: CASSEPGAGEQYF.

The chain recombines TRBV7-9 with TRBJ2-5, with a weak D call TRBD2 (5 bases). Germline values: CDR1 SEHNR, CDR2 FQNEAQ (reference sequence). CDR3 size: 15 residues. V was pared by 2 bases and J by 3 bases, with 13 bases between. Written as DNA, the CDR3 is TGTGCCAGCAGCTTACCGCGGGTCGAAGAAGAGACCCAGTACTTC. Translated, it gives CASSLPRVEEETQYF.

This chain joins TRBV24-1 and TRBJ1-1, with D perhaps TRBD1 (6 bases). Trimming took off 3 bases at V and 8 bases at J, with 12 bases between the two ends. CDR1 and CDR2 from the germline V gene are KGHDR and SFDVKD. This CDR3 has 13 amino acids. The CDR3 loop is CATSDIGQREAFF. The CDR3 region has the DNA TGTGCCACCAGTGATATCGGACAGAGAGAAGCTTTCTTT.

This clone has more than one count but fewer than ten. The chain employs TRBV5-1 and TRBJ2-2, with a possible D match to TRBD2 (5 bases). Trimming shortened V by 4 bases and J by 1 base, and 14 bases separated the two germline ends. The germline V gene encodes CDR1 SGHRS and CDR2 YFSETQ. This CDR3 spans 16 amino acids. The chain's CDR3 is CASSLGLRRNTGELFF. The CDR3 bases are TGCGCCAGCAGCCTTGGACTGAGAAGGAACACCGGGGAGCTGTTTTTT.

The rearrangement joins TRBV18 to TRBJ2-7; 10 nucleotides match TRBD2. Germline CDR1 reads KGHSH; CDR2 reads LQKENI. The CDR3 sequence is 16 residues long. The J segment lost 6 bases and the V segment lost 2 bases, leaving 10 bases of the junction unmatched. CDR3 nucleotide sequence: TGTGCCAGCTCACCATACGAACTAGCGGGAATAGGCGAGCAGTACTTC. This gives the protein CASSPYELAGIGEQYF.

The genes are TRBV10-3 and TRBJ2-1; maybe TRBD2 (6 bases). This CDR3 is built from 16 residues. Germline CDR1 is ENHRY and CDR2 is SYGVKD. Trimming took off 3 bases at V and 2 bases at J, with 14 bases between the two ends. CDR3 bases: TGTGCCATCAGTGACCGCGTAGCGGCAGCCTACAATGAGCAGTTCTTC. Translation gives CAISDRVAAAYNEQFF.

This chain joins TRBV5-6 and TRBJ2-7, with 7 bases that match TRBD2. This CDR3 region has 14 residues. Losses at the gene ends were 1 base for V and 2 bases for J; bases not matched to a gene: 3. CDR1 is SGHDT and CDR2 is YYEEEE in the germline V gene. Written as DNA, the CDR3 is TGTGCCAGCAGCTTGACCGGGGGGACCTACGAGCAGTACTTC. Its protein product is CASSLTGGTYEQYF.

In the case of this clone: Other DNA sequences of this sample code for an identical CDR3. The chain is built from TRBV4-3 and TRBJ1-4; D ambiguous. The CDR3 contains 16 residues. V shed 1 base and J shed 0 bases, with 9 bases lying between them. Germline-derived CDR1 and CDR2 are LGHNA and YSLEER. The CDR3 nucleotides are TGCGCCAGCAGCCAAGTCCGGAGCGCAACTAATGAAAAACTGTTTTTT. Its translation: CASSQVRSATNEKLFF.

Comment on this clone: Other DNA sequences of this sample code for an identical CDR3. The V gene is TRBV27, the J gene TRBJ1-5; possible D gene TRBD1, 6 bases. The CDR3 has 14 residues. The germline CDR1 and CDR2 sequences are MNHEY and SMNVEV (reference sequence). V was clipped by 2 bases and J by 4 bases, with 9 bases between them. CDR3 coding DNA: TGTGCCAGCAGTTTAAGGCAGGGGAATCAGCCCCAGCATTTT. Translating gives CASSLRQGNQPQHF.

The chain carries TRBV7-9 and TRBJ2-1; 10 bases fit TRBD2. J was trimmed by 5 bases and V by 5 bases; bases with no gene match: 18. Germline V gene lookup returns CDR1 SEHNR and CDR2 FQNEAQ (reference sequence). This CDR3 spans 19 amino acids. The CDR3 DNA sequence: TGTGCCAGCAGCCAGAATGCGGGGTGGCTAGCGGGAGTTAACAATGAGCAGTTCTTC. This sequence encodes CASSQNAGWLAGVNNEQFF.

This clone was recorded a few times. The chain employs TRBV7-6 and TRBJ1-4, with 7 bases aligning to TRBD1. This CDR3 comprises 16 residues. Looked up from germline, CDR1 is SGHVS and CDR2 is FNYEAQ. V was pared by 6 bases and J by 8 bases, with 15 bases of the junction left unmatched. CDR3 DNA sequence: TGTGCCAGCAGATTATCACAGGGGTTGGGATCAGAAAAACTGTTTTTT. This sequence encodes CASRLSQGLGSEKLFF.

The chain links TRBV12-3 or TRBV12-4 to TRBJ1-5; no reliable D call. The V and J ends lost 9 bases and 6 bases respectively, with 15 bases between them. This CDR3 has 13 amino acids. The CDR3 loop is CASCFQAAQPQHF. CDR3 DNA sequence: TGTGCCAGTTGTTTCCAGGCAGCTCAGCCCCAGCATTTT.

V and J are TRBV28 and TRBJ2-5; 10 positions agree with TRBD2. CDR3 size: 13 residues. Germline values: CDR1 MDHEN, CDR2 SYDVKM. The CDR3: CATVAGGQETQYF. The CDR3, as DNA: TGTGCGACAGTAGCGGGAGGCCAAGAGACCCAGTACTTC.

The chain joins TRBV4-1 to TRBJ1-3; the D is unclear. Trimming removed 1 base from V and 4 bases from J, with 8 bases in between. The CDR3 loop spans 14 amino acids. Germline CDR1 reads MGHRA; CDR2 reads YSYEKL. CDR3 region: CASSQGAYGNTIYF. CDR3 in DNA: TGCGCCAGCAGCCAAGGGGCGTACGGAAACACCATATATTTT.

V usage is TRBV7-6 and J usage is TRBJ2-3; 14 nucleotides line up with TRBD2. The length of the CDR3 is 15 residues. Germline values: CDR1 SGHVS, CDR2 FNYEAQ. Trimming cost V 8 bases and J 6 bases; bases outside gene matches: 7. The CDR3 DNA reads as TGTGCCAGCGGTGGGGGACTAGCGGGAGCGGATACGCAGTATTTT. Translated, it gives CASGGGLAGADTQYF.

The genes are TRBV7-9 and TRBJ1-1, with D hard to call. The CDR3 is made up of 15 amino acids. Germline V CDR1 and CDR2: SEHNR, FQNEAQ (reference sequence). V was clipped by 1 base and J by 5 bases, with 14 bases between them. The CDR3 region has the DNA TGTGCCAGCAGCTTAGGAGGTGGGTGGCGGACTGAAGCTTTCTTT. This sequence encodes CASSLGGGWRTEAFF.

Concerning this clone itself: This sample also contains other DNA sequences that code for the same CDR3. The chain recombines TRBV3-1 (or the pseudogene TRBV3-2) with TRBJ1-5; the match to TRBD1 covers 9 bases. This CDR3 is 13 amino acids long. CDR1 LGHDT and CDR2 YNNKEL come from the germline V gene (reference sequence). V shed 4 bases and J 5 bases; nucleotides not matched to a gene: 0. The CDR3 reads CASSRTGDQPQHF. As DNA, the CDR3 is TGTGCCAGCAGCCGGACAGGGGATCAGCCCCAGCATTTT.

The rearrangement uses TRBV28 and TRBJ1-6; 10 bases fit TRBD1. The CDR3 is made up of 19 amino acids. V lost 1 base, J lost 10 bases, and 16 bases stayed unmatched. Germline V gene lookup returns CDR1 MDHEN and CDR2 SYDVKM. This CDR3 is CASSLYPAPTDRGRSPLHF. The CDR3 DNA follows: TGTGCCAGCAGTTTATACCCCGCCCCGACCGACAGGGGGCGATCACCCCTCCACTTT.

V is TRBV9 and J is TRBJ2-7; 10 bases are shared with TRBD1. Germline trimming cut 4 bases from V and 4 bases from J; bases unmatched to any gene: 5. The CDR3 has 14 amino acids. Germline V CDR1 and CDR2: SGDLS, YYNGEE. DNA of the CDR3: TGTGCCAGCAGCATCGGGACAGGGGATTACGAGCAGTACTTC. The encoded protein is CASSIGTGDYEQYF.